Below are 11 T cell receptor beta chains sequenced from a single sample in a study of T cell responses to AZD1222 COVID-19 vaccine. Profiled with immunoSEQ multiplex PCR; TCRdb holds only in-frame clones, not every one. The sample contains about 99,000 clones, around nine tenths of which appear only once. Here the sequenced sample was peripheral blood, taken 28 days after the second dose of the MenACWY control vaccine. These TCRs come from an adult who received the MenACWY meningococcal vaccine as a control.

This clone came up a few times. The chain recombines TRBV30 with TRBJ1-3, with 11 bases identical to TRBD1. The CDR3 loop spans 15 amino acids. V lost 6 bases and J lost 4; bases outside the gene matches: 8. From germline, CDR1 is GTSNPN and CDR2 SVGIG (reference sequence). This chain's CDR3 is CACYRDRGIGNTIYF. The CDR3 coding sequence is TGTGCCTGTTACCGGGACAGGGGGATCGGAAACACCATATATTTT.

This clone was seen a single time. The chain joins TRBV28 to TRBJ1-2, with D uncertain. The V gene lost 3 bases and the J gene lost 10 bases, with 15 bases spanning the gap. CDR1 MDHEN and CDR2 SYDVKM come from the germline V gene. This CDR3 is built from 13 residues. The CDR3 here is CASSLGTAGDYTF. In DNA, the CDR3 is TGTGCCAGCAGTTTGGGAACTGCCGGCGACTACACCTTC.

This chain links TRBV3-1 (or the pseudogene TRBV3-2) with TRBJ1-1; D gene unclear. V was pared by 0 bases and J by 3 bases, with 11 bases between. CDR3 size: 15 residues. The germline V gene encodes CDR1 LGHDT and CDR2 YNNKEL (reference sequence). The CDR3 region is CASSQEIRADTEAFF. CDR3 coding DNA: TGTGCCAGCAGCCAAGAAATCCGGGCAGACACTGAAGCTTTCTTT.

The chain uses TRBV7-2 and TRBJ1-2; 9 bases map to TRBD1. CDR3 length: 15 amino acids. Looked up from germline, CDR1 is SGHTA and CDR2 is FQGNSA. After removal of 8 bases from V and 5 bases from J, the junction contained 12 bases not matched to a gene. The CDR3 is CASGGGTGRFYGYTF. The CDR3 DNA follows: TGTGCCAGCGGTGGGGGGACAGGGAGATTTTATGGCTACACCTTC.

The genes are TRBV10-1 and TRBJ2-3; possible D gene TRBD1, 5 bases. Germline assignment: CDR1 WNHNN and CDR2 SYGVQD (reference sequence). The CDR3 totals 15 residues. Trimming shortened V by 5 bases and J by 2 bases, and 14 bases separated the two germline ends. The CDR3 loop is CASSLGRGYTDTQYF. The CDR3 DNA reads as TGCGCCAGCAGTCTTGGAAGGGGATACACAGATACGCAGTATTTT.

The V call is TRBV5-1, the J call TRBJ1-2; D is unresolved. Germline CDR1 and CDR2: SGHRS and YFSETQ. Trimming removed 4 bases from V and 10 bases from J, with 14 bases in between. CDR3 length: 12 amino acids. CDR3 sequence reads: CASSPGHDAYTF. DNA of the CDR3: TGCGCCAGCAGCCCGGGCCACGACGCCTACACCTTC. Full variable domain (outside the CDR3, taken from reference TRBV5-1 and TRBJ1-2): KAGVTQTPRYLIKTRGQQVTLSCSPISGHRSVSWYQQTPGQGLQFLFEYFSETQRNKGNFPGRFSGRQFSNSRSEMNVSTLELGDSALYLCASSPGHDAYTFGSGTRLTVV.

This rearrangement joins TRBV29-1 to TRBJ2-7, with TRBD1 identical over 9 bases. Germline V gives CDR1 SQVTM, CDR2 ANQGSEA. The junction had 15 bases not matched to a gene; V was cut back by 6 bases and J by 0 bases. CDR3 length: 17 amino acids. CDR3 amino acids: CSVKIGMGQGSSYEQYF. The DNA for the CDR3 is TGCAGCGTGAAGATCGGTATGGGACAGGGCAGCTCCTACGAGCAGTACTTC.

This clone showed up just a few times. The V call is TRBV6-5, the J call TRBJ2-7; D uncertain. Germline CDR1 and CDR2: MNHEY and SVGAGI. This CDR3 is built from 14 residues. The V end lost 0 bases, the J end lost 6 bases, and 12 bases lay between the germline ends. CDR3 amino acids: CASSYSPLGLEQYF. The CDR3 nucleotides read TGTGCCAGCAGTTACTCTCCTCTCGGGCTCGAGCAGTACTTC.

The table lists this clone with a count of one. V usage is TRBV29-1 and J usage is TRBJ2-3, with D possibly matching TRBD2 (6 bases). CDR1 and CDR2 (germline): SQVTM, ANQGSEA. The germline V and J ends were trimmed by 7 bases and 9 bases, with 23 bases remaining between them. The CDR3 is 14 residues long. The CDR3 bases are TGCAGCGGGGTACCGGGACTCCAGACTGGGACGCAGTATTTT. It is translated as CSGVPGLQTGTQYF.

CDR3 region: CASSLKWSRPQNIQYF. CDR3 coding DNA: TGTGCCAGCAGCTTAAAATGGTCGCGTCCTCAAAACATTCAGTACTTC. The rearrangement links TRBV7-2 to TRBJ2-4; D uncertain. V was cut by 2 bases and J by 5 bases, with 16 bases left in between. CDR1 is SGHTA, CDR2 FQGNSA, per germline. This CDR3 contains 16 residues.

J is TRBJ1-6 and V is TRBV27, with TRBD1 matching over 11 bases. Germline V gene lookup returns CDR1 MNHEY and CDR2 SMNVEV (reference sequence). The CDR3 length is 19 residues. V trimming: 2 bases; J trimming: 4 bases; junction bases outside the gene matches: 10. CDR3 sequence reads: CASSLRTGGGIIYNSPLHF. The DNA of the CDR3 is TGTGCCAGCAGTTTAAGGACAGGGGGCGGTATCATTTATAATTCACCCCTCCACTTT.